This TCR beta chain was retrieved from a study of human T cells and chemical hapten exposure. Via MiXCR, TCRdb re-called the RACE reads, giving one row per CDR3 protein. Of under 400,000 distinct CDR3 sequences in the sample, roughly 4.6% are singletons; the top ten hold 2.5% to 3%. Germline lookup yields CDR1 MDHEN and CDR2 SYDVKM. The CDR3 has 17 residues. Trimming took 3 bases from V and 4 from J; bases not matched to a gene: 10. As for time point: pre-sensitization, week 0. Sample treatment: therapeutic diphenylcyclopropenone sensitization with weekly scalp DPC. This clonotype was counted at least ten times.

The clonotype comes from a woman between 45 and 60 years old with alopecia areata. Some clones in this sample may be carry-over from other donors' samples. This chain links TRBV28 with TRBJ2-1; 9 nucleotides match TRBD2. Here the sequenced sample was whole blood, taken in connection with sensitization to the hapten diphenylcyclopropenone (DPC). As DNA, the CDR3 is TGTGCCAGCAGTTTGGGGGGGGGACTAGCCATTTACAATGAGCAGTTCTTC. It is translated as CASSLGGGLAIYNEQFF.